The sequence of this TCR beta chain was determined in a study of T cells in Graves' hyperthyroidism and ophthalmopathy. Points from the study as a whole: Stable hyperthyroidism was separated from ophthalmopathy by a model based on 13 V-J features.

Amplified TCR beta CDR3 regions came from RNA transcripts. HTBI primers were used for first-round RT-PCR of the TCR CDR3. TCRdb processed the multiplex PCR reads anew with MiXCR; each CDR3 protein has one entry. The sample lists 540,000 or so distinct CDR3 sequences, around a sixth occurring once. Using approximately 10 ml of fresh peripheral blood, PBMCs were prepared. A note on this clonotype: The antigen remains undetermined.

Germline values: CDR1 MNHNS, CDR2 SASEGT. The CDR3 consists of 15 residues. Trimming cost V 6 bases and J 7 bases; bases outside gene matches: 11. This clonotype was sampled from a woman aged 25 to 45 with Graves' hyperthyroidism. The sample consisted of blood. The V gene is TRBV6-1, the J gene TRBJ2-1; 8 bases are a match to TRBD2. The CDR3 DNA reads as TGTGCCAGCAGCCCCACTCAGCGGGAGTTTAATGAGCAGTTCTTC. This codes for CASSPTQREFNEQFF.